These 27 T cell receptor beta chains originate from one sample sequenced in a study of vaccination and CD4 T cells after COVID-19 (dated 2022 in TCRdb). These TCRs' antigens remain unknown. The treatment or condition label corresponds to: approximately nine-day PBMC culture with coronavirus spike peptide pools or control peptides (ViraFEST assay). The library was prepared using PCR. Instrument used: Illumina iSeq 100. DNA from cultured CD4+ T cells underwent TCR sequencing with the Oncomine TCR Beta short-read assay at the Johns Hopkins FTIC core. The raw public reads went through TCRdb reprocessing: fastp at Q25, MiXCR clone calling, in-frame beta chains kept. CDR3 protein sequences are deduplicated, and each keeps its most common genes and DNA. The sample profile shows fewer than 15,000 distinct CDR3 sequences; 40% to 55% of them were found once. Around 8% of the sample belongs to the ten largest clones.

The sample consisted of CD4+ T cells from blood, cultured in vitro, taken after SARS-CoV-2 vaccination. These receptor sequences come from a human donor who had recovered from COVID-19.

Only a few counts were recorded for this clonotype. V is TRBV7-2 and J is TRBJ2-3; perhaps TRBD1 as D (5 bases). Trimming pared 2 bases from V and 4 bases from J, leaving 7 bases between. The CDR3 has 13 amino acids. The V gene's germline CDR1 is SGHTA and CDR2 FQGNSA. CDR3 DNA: TGTGCCAGCAGCTTATTGGGGCCAGATACGCAGTATTTT. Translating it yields CASSLLGPDTQYF.

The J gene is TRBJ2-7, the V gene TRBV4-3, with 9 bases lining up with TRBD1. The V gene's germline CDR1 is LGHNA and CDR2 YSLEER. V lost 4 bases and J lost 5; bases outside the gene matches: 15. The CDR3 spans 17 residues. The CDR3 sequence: CASSRDSGTGTRNEQYF. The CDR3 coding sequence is TGCGCCAGCAGCCGAGACTCCGGGACAGGGACGAGGAACGAGCAGTACTTC.

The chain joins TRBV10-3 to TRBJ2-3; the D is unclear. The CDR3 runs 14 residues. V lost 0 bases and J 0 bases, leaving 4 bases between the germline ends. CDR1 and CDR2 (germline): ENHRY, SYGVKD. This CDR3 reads CAISESRSTDTQYF. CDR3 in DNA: TGTGCCATCAGTGAGTCGAGGAGCACAGATACGCAGTATTTT.

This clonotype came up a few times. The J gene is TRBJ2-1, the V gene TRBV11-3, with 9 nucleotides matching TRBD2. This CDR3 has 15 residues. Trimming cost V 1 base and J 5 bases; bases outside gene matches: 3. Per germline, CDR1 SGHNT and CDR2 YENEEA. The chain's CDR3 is CASSLGLAVHNEQFF. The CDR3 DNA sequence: TGTGCCAGCAGCTTAGGACTAGCGGTCCACAATGAGCAGTTCTTC.

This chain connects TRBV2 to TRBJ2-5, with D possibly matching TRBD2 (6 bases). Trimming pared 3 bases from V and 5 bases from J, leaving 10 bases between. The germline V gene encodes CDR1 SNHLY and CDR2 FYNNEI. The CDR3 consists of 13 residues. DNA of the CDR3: TGTGCCAGCAGTGATCCGGGAGCGGAGACCCAGTACTTC. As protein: CASSDPGAETQYF.

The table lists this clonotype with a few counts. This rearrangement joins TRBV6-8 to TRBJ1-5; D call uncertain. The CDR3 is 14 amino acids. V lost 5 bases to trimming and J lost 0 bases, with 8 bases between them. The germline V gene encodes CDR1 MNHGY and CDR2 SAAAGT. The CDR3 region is CASSLSYSNQPQHF. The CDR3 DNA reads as TGTGCCAGCAGTCTGAGTTATAGCAATCAGCCCCAGCATTTT.

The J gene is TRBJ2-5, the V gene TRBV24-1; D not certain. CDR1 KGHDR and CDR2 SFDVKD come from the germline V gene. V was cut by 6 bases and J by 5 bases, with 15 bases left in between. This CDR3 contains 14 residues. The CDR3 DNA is TGTGCCACCAGTACTACCGAAGCCGCGGAGACCCAGTACTTC. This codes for CATSTTEAAETQYF.

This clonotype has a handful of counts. The CDR3 nucleotides are TGTGCCAGCAGCTATGACAGATCCCGTGGCTACACCTTC. Amino acids: CASSYDRSRGYTF. The J gene is TRBJ1-2, the V gene TRBV7-8, with D perhaps matching TRBD1 (5 bases). Germline V gene sequence: CDR1 SGHVS, CDR2 FQNEAQ. The V end lost 4 bases, the J end lost 7 bases, and 13 bases lay between the germline ends. This CDR3 is built from 13 residues.

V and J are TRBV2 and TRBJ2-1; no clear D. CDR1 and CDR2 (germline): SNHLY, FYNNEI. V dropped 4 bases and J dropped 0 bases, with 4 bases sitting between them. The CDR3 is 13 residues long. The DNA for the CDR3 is TGTGCCAGCAGTGTCACCTCCTACAATGAGCAGTTCTTC. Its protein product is CASSVTSYNEQFF.

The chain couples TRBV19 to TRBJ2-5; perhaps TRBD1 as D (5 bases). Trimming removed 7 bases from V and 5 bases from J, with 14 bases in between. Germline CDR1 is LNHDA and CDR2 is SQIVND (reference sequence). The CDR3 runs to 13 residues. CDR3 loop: CASIGQGRETQYF. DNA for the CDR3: TGTGCCAGTATCGGGCAGGGTAGGGAGACCCAGTACTTC.

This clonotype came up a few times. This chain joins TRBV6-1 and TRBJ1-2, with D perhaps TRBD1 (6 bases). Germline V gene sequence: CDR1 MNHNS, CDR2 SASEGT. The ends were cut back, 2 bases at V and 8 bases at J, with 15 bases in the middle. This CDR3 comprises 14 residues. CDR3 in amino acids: CASSETGASVGYTF. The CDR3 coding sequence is TGTGCCAGCAGTGAAACGGGGGCGTCGGTCGGCTACACCTTC.

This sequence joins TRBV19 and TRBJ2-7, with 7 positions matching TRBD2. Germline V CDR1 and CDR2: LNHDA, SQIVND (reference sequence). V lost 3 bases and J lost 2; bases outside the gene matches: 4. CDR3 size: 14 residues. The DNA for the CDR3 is TGTGCCAGTAGTATGGGAGGGAGGGCCTACGAGCAGTACTTC. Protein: CASSMGGRAYEQYF.

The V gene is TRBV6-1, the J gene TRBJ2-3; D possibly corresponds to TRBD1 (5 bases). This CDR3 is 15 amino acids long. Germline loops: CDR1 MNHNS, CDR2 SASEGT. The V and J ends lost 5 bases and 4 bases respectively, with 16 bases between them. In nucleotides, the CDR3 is TGTGCCAGCAGTCAGACAGACGGCCGGCCAGATACGCAGTATTTT. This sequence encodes CASSQTDGRPDTQYF.

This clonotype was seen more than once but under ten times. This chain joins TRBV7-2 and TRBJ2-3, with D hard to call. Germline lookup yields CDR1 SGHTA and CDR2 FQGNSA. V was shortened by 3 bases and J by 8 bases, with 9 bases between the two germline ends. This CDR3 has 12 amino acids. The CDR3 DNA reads TGTGCCAGCAGCTTTTTGGTGGGTACGCAGTATTTT. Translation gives CASSFLVGTQYF.

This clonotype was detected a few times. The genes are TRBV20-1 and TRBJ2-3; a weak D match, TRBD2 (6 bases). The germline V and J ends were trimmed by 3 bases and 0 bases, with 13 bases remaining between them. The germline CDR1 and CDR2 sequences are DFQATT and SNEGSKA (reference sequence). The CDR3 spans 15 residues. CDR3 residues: CSASPLAQSTDTQYF. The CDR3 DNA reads TGCAGTGCTAGTCCCCTAGCGCAAAGCACAGATACGCAGTATTTT.

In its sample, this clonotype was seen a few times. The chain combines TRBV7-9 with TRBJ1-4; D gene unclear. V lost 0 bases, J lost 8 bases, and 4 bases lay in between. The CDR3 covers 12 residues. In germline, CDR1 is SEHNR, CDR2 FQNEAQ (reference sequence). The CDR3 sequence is CASSLAEEKLFF. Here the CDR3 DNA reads TGTGCCAGCAGCTTAGCTGAGGAAAAACTGTTTTTT.

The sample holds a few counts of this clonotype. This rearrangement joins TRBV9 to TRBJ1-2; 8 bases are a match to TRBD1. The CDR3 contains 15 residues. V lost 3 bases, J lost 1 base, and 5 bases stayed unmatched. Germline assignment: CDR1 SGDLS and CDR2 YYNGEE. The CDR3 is CASSAGQGINYGYTF. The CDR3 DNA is TGTGCCAGCAGCGCTGGACAGGGAATTAACTATGGCTACACCTTC.

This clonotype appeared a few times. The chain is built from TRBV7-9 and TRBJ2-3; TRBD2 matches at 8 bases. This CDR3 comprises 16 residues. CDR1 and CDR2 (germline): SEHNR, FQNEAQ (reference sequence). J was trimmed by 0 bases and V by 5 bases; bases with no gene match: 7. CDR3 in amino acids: CASSPTASGSTDTQYF. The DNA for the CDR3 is TGTGCCAGCAGCCCAACTGCTAGCGGGAGCACAGATACGCAGTATTTT.

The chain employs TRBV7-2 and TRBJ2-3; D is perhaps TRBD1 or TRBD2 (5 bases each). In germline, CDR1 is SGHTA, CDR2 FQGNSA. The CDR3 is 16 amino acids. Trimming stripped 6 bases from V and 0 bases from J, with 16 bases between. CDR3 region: CASSNTGTVSTDTQYF. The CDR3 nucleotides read TGTGCCAGCAGTAATACGGGGACCGTGAGCACAGATACGCAGTATTTT.

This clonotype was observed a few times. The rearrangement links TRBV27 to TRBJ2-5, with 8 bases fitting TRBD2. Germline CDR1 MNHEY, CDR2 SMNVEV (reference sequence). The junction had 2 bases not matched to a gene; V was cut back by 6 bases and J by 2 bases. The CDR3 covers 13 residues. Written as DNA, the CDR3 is TGTGCCAGCAGGACTAGCGCTCAAGAGACCCAGTACTTC. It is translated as CASRTSAQETQYF.

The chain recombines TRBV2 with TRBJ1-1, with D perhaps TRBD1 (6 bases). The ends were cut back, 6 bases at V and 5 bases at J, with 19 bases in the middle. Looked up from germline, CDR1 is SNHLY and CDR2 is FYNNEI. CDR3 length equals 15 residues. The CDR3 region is CASRELDRKGTEAFF. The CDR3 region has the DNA TGTGCCAGCAGGGAACTAGACAGGAAGGGGACTGAAGCTTTCTTT.

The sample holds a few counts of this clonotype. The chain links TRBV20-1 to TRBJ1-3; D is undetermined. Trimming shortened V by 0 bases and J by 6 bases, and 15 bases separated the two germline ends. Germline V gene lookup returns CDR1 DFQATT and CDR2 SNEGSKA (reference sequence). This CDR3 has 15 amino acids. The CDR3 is CSARDDGILENTIYF. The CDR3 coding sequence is TGCAGTGCTAGAGATGACGGCATTCTAGAAAACACCATATATTTT.

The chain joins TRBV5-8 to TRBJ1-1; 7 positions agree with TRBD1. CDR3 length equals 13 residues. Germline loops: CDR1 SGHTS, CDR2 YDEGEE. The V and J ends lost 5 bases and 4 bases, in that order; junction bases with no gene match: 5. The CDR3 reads CASRPRGITEAFF. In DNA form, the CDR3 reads TGTGCCAGCAGACCCAGGGGGATCACTGAAGCTTTCTTT.

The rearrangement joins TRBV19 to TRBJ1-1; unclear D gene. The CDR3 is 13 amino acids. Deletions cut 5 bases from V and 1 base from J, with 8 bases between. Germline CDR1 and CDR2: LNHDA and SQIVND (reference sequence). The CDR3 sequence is CASSREGNTEAFF. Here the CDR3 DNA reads TGTGCCAGTAGTCGGGAAGGGAACACTGAAGCTTTCTTT. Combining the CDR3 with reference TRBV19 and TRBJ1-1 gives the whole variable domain DGGITQSPKYLFRKEGQNVTLSCEQNLNHDAMYWYRQDPGQGLRLIYYSQIVNDFQKGDIAEGYSVSREKKESFPLTVTSAQKNPTAFYLCASSREGNTEAFFGQGTRLTVV.

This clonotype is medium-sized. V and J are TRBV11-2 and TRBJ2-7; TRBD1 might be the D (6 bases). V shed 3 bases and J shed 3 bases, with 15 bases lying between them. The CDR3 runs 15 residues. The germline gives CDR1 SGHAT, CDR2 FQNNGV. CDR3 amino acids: CASSFGQSDIYEQYF. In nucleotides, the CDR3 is TGTGCCAGCAGCTTTGGACAGTCGGACATCTACGAGCAGTACTTC.

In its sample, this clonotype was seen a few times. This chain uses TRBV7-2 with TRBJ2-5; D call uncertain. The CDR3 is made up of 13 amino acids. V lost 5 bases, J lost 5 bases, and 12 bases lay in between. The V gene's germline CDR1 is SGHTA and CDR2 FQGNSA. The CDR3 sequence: CASSTTSRETQYF. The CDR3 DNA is TGTGCCAGCAGCACGACCTCCAGGGAGACCCAGTACTTC.

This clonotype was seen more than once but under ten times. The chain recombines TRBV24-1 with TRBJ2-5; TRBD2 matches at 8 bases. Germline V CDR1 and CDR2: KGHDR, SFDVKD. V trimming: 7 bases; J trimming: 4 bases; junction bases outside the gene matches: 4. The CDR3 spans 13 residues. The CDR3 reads CATSGSGRETQYF. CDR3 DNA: TGTGCCACCAGCGGGAGCGGGAGAGAGACCCAGTACTTC.